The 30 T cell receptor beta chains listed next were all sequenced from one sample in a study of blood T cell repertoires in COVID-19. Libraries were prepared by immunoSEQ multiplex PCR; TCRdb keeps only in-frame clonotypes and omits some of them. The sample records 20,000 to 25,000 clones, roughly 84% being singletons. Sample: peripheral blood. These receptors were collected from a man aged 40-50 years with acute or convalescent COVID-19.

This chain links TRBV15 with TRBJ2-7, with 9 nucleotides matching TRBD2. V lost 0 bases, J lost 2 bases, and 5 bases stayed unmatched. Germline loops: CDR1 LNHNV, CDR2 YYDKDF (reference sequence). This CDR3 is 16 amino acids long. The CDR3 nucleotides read TGTGCCACCAGCAGAGATCGACTAGCGGAGGCCTACGAGCAGTACTTC. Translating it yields CATSRDRLAEAYEQYF.

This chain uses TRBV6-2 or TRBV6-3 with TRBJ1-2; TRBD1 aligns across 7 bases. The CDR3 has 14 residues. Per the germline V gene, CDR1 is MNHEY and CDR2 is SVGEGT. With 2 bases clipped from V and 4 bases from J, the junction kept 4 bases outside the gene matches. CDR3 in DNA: TGTGCCAGCAGTTACCAGGGACAGCTCTATGGCTACACCTTC. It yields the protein CASSYQGQLYGYTF.

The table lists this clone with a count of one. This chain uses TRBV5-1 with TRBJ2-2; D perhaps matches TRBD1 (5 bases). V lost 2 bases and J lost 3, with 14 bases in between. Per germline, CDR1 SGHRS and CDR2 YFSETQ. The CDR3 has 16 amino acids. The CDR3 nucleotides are TGCGCCAGCAGCTTAGGGGTCCTCGATCACACCGGGGAGCTGTTTTTT. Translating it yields CASSLGVLDHTGELFF.

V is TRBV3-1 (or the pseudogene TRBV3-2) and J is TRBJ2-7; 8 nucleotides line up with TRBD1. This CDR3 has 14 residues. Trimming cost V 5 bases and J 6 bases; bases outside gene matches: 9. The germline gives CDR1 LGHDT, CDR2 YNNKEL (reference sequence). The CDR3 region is CASSSDPQGAEQYF. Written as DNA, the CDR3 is TGTGCCAGCAGCTCAGATCCCCAGGGGGCCGAGCAGTACTTC.

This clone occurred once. CDR3 bases: TGTGCCAGCAGCTTACAGTACGAGCAGTACTTC. It codes for CASSLQYEQYF. The V and J genes are TRBV6-5 and TRBJ2-7; D ambiguous. The CDR3 loop spans 11 amino acids. The ends were cut back, 6 bases at V and 4 bases at J, with 7 bases in the middle. The germline CDR1 and CDR2 sequences are MNHEY and SVGAGI.

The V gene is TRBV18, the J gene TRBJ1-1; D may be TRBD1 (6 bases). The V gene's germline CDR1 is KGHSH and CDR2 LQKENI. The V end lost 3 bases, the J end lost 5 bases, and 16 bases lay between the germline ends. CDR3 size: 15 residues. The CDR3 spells CASSPEQGRKTEAFF. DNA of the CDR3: TGTGCCAGCTCACCTGAACAGGGTAGGAAGACTGAAGCTTTCTTT.

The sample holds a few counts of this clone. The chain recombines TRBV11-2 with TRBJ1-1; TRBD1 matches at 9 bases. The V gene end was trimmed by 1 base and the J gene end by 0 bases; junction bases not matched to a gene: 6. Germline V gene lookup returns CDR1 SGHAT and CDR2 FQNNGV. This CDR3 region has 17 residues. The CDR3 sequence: CASSLGRRDRVNTEAFF. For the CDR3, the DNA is TGTGCCAGCAGCTTAGGGAGAAGGGACAGGGTGAACACTGAAGCTTTCTTT.

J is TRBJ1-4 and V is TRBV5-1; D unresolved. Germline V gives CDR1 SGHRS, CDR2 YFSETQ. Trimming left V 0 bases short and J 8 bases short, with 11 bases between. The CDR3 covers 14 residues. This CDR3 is CASSLGDTFEKLFF. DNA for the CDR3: TGCGCCAGCAGCTTGGGAGACACCTTCGAAAAACTGTTTTTT.

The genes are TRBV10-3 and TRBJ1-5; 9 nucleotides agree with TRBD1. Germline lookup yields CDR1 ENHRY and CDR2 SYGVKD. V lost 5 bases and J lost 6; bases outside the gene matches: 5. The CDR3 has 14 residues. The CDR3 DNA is TGTGCCATCAGTCGGGACAGGGTGGCTCAGCCCCAGCATTTT. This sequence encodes CAISRDRVAQPQHF.

The CDR3 spells CASSLGLAGGLRNEQFF. CDR3 coding DNA: TGTGCCAGCAGCTTAGGGCTAGCGGGAGGGTTACGCAATGAGCAGTTCTTC. The chain links TRBV7-7 to TRBJ2-1; 12 bases are shared with TRBD2. The CDR3 extends over 17 amino acids. V gave up 1 base and J gave up 6 bases; unmatched junction bases: 7. Germline loops: CDR1 SSHAT, CDR2 FNYEAQ (reference sequence). The whole variable domain, remainder taken from reference TRBV7-7 and TRBJ2-1, is GAGVSQSPRYKVTKRGQDVTLRCDPISSHATLYWYQQALGQGPEFLTYFNYEAQPDKSGLPSDRFSAERPEGSISTLTIQRTEQRDSAMYRCASSLGLAGGLRNEQFFGPGTRLTVL.

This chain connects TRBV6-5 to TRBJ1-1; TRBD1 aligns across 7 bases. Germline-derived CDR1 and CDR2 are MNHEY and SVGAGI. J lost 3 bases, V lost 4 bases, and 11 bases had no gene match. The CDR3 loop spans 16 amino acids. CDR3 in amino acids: CASSSNRVDRDTEAFF. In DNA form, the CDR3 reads TGTGCCAGCAGTTCCAACAGGGTTGACAGGGACACTGAAGCTTTCTTT.

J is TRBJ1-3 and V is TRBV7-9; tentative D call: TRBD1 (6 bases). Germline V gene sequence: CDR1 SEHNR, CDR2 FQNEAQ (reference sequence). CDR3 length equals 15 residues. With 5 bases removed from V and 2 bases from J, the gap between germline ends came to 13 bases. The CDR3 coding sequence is TGTGCCAGCAGCGTACAGGGTCCCACTGGAAACACCATATATTTT. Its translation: CASSVQGPTGNTIYF. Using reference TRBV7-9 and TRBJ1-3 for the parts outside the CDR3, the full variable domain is DTGVSQNPRHKITKRGQNVTFRCDPISEHNRLYWYRQTLGQGPEFLTYFQNEAQLEKSRLLSDRFSAERPKGSFSTLEIQRTEQGDSAMYLCASSVQGPTGNTIYFGEGSWLTVV.

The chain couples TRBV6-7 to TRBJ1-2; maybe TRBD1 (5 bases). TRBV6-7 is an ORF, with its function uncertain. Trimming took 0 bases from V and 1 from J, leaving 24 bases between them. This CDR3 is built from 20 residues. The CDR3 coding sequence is TGTGCCAGCAGTTACTCGATAGTAGCAGGGTGTCCGATGGGTAACTATGGCTACACCTTC. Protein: CASSYSIVAGCPMGNYGYTF.

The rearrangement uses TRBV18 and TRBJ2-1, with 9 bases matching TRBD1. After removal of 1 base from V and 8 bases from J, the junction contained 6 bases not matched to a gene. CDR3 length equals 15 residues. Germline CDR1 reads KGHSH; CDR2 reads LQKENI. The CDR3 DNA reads TGTGCCAGCTCACCACGGGGACAGGGTGGTGATGAGCAGTTCTTC. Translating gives CASSPRGQGGDEQFF.

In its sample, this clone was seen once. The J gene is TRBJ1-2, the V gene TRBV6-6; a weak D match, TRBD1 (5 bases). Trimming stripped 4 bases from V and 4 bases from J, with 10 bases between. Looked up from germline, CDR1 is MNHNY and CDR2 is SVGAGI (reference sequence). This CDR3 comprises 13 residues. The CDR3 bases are TGTGCCAGCAGTTCCCGGGGGGGCTATGGCTACACCTTC. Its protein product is CASSSRGGYGYTF.

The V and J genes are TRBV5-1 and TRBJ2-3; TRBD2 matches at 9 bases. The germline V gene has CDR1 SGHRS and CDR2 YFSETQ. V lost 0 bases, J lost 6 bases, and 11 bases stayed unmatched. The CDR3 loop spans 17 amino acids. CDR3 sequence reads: CASSLAGLAGRRDTQYF. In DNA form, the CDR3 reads TGCGCCAGCAGCTTGGCAGGGCTAGCGGGACGTAGGGATACGCAGTATTTT. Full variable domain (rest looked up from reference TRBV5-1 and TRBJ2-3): KAGVTQTPRYLIKTRGQQVTLSCSPISGHRSVSWYQQTPGQGLQFLFEYFSETQRNKGNFPGRFSGRQFSNSRSEMNVSTLELGDSALYLCASSLAGLAGRRDTQYFGPGTRLTVL.

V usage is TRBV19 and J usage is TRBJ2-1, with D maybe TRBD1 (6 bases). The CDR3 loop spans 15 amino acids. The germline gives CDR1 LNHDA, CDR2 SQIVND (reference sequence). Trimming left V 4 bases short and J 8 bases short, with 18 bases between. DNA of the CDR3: TGTGCCAGTAGTACGACGGGACACCTCTTTGATGAGCAGTTCTTC. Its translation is CASSTTGHLFDEQFF.

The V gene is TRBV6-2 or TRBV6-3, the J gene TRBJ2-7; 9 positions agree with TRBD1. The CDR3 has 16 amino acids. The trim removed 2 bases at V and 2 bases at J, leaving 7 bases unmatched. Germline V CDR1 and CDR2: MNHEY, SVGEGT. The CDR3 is CASSYAPGQGTYEQYF. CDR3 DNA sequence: TGTGCCAGCAGTTACGCGCCGGGACAGGGAACCTACGAGCAGTACTTC.

The CDR3: CASSLGSNYEQYF. The CDR3, as DNA: TGCGCCAGCAGCTTGGGTAGTAACTACGAGCAGTACTTC. This chain uses TRBV5-1 with TRBJ2-7, with unresolved D. V was shortened by 0 bases and J by 3 bases, with 7 bases between the two germline ends. This CDR3 has 13 residues. Germline V gene lookup returns CDR1 SGHRS and CDR2 YFSETQ.

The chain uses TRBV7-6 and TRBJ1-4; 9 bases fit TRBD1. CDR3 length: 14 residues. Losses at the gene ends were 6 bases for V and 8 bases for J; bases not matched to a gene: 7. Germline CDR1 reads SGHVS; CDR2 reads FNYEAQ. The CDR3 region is CASRHRGHGEKLFF. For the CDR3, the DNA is TGTGCCAGCAGACACAGGGGGCATGGCGAAAAACTGTTTTTT.

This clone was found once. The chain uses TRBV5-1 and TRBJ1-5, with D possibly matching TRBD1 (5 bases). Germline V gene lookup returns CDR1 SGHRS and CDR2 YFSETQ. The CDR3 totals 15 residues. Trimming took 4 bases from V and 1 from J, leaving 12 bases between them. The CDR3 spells CASSPRDFSNQPQHF. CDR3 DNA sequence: TGCGCCAGCAGCCCACGGGACTTCAGCAATCAGCCCCAGCATTTT.

The CDR3 bases are TGTGCTAGTGGCCTTAGGGAAGGGGGCAAAGAGACCCAGTACTTC. Its translation: CASGLREGGKETQYF. V gene TRBV12-5 combines with J gene TRBJ2-5; 7 bases fit TRBD1. V trimming: 6 bases; J trimming: 3 bases; junction bases outside the gene matches: 10. CDR3 length: 15 amino acids. Germline CDR1 LGHNT, CDR2 FRNRAP.

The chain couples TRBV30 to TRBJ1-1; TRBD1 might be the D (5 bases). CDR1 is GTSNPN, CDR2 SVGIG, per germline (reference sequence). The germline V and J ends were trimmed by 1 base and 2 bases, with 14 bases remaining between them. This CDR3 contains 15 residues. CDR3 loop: CAWSEKRQLNTEAFF. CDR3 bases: TGTGCCTGGAGTGAAAAAAGACAGCTAAACACTGAAGCTTTCTTT.

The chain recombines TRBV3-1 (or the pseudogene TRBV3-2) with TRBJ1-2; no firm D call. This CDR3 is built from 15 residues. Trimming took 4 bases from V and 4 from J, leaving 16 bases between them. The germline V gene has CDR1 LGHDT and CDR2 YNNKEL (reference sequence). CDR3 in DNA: TGTGCCAGCAGCCGGAAACCGACTTATAGCTATGGCTACACCTTC. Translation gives CASSRKPTYSYGYTF.

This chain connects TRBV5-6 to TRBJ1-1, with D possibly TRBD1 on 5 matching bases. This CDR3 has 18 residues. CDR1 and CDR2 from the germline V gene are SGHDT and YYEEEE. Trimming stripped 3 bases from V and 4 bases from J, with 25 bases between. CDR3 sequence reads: CASSSYLLRDSVGTEAFF. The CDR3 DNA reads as TGTGCCAGCAGCTCGTATCTTCTCAGGGATAGTGTTGGCACTGAAGCTTTCTTT.

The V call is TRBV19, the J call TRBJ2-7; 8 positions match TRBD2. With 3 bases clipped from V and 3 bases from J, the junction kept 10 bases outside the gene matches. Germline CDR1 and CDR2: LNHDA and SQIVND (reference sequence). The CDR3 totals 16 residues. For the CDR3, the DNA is TGTGCCAGTAGTATCAGGGAGAGTAGCGGGGACTACGAGCAGTACTTC. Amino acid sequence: CASSIRESSGDYEQYF.

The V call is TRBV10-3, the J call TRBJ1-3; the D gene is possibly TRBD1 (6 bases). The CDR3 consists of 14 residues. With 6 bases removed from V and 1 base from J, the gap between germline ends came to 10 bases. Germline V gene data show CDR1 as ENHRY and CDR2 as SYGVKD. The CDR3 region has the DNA TGTGCCATCAGCGCCACAGGGTCTGGAAACACCATATATTTT. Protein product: CAISATGSGNTIYF.

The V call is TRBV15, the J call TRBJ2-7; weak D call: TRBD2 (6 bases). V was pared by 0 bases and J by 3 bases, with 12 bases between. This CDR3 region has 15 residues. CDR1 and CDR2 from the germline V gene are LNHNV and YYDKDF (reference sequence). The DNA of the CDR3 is TGTGCCACCAGCAGAGAACGAAGCGGGCTCTACGAGCAGTACTTC. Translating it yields CATSRERSGLYEQYF.

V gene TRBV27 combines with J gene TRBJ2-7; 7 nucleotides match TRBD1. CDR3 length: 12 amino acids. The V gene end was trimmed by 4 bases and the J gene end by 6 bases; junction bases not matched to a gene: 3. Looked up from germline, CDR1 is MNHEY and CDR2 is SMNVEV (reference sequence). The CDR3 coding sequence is TGTGCCAGCAGTTACTCAGGGGGCGAGCAGTACTTC. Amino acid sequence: CASSYSGGEQYF.

CDR3 sequence: CASSQSTFYGYTF. The CDR3 DNA is TGTGCCAGCAGCCAATCGACATTCTATGGCTACACCTTC. The chain links TRBV4-2 to TRBJ1-2; D gene uncertain. The ends were cut back, 2 bases at V and 4 bases at J, with 8 bases in the middle. CDR1 and CDR2 (germline): LGHNA, YNFKEQ. The CDR3 consists of 13 residues.